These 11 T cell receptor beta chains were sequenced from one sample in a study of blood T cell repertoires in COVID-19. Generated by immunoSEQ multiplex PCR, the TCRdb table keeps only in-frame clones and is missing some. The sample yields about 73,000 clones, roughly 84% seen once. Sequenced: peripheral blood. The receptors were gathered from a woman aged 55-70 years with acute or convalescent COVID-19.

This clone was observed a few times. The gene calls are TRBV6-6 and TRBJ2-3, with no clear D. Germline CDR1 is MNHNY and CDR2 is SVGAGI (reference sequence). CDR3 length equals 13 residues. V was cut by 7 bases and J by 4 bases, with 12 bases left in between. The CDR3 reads CASNSRPADTQYF. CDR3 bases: TGTGCCAGCAATTCCCGCCCAGCAGATACGCAGTATTTT.

The CDR3 is CASTLDAGRDGYTF. The CDR3 coding sequence is TGTGCCAGCACCCTCGACGCGGGTCGGGATGGCTACACCTTC. The V and J genes are TRBV6-6 and TRBJ1-2; unclear D gene. V was clipped by 7 bases and J by 6 bases, with 18 bases between them. CDR1 MNHNY and CDR2 SVGAGI come from the germline V gene (reference sequence). The CDR3 loop spans 14 amino acids.

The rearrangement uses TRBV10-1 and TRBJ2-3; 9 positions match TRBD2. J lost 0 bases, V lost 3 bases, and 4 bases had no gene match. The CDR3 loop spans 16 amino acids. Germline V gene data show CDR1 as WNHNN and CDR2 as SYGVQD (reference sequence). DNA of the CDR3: TGCGCCAGCAGTGATCCGGCGGGGGGGAGCACAGATACGCAGTATTTT. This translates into CASSDPAGGSTDTQYF.

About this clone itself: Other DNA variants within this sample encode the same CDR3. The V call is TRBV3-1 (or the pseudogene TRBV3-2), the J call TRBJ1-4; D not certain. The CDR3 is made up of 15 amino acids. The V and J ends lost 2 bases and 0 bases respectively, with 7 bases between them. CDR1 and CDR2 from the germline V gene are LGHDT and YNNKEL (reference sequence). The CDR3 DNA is TGTGCCAGCAGCCAACCGAGGTCAACTAATGAAAAACTGTTTTTT. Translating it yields CASSQPRSTNEKLFF.

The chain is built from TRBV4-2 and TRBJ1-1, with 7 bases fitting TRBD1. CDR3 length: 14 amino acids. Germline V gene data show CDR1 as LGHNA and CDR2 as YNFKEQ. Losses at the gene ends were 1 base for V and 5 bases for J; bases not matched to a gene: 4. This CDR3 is CASSQADRETEAFF. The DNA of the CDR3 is TGTGCCAGCAGCCAAGCCGACAGGGAGACTGAAGCTTTCTTT.

The CDR3 DNA reads TGCGCCAGCAGCCTTGACAGGGGGGGAAACACCATATATTTT. It is translated as CASSLDRGGNTIYF. The chain employs TRBV5-1 and TRBJ1-3; 9 bases map to TRBD1. V lost 4 bases to trimming and J lost 4 bases; unmatched junction nucleotides: 3. The CDR3 contains 14 residues. Germline V lookup: CDR1 SGHRS, CDR2 YFSETQ.

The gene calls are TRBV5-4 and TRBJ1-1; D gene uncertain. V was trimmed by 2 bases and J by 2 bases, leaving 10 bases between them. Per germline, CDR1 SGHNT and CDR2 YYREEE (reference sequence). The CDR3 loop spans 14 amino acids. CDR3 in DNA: TGTGCCAGCAGCTTTCCCGGGAAAAACACTGAAGCTTTCTTT. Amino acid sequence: CASSFPGKNTEAFF. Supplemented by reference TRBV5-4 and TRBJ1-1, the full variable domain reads ETGVTQSPTHLIKTRGQQVTLRCSSQSGHNTVSWYQQALGQGPQFIFQYYREEENGRGNFPPRFSGLQFPNYSSELNVNALELDDSALYLCASSFPGKNTEAFFGQGTRLTVV.

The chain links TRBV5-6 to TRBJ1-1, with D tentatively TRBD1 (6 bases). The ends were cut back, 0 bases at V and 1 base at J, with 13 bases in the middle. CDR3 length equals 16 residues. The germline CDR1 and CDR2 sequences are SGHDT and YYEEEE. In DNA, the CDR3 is TGTGCCAGCAGCTTGGGGCATTTAGGGGGGAACACTGAAGCTTTCTTT. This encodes CASSLGHLGGNTEAFF.

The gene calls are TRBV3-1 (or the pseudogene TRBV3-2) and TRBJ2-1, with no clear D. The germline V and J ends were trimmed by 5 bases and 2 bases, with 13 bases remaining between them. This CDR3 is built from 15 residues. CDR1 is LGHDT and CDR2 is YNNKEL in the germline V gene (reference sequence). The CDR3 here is CASSSSTYPYNEQFF. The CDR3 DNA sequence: TGTGCCAGCAGCTCAAGCACGTACCCCTACAATGAGCAGTTCTTC.

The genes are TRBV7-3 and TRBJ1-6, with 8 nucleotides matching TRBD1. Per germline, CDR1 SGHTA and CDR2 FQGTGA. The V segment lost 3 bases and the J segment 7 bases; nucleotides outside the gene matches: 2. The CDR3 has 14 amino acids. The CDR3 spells CASSFRDRNSPLHF. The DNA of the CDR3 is TGTGCCAGCAGCTTCCGGGACAGGAATTCACCCCTCCACTTT.

The CDR3 bases are TGTGCCAGCAGCTTAGGGGGCGGGGGCGCTGTAGGCACTGAAGCTTTCTTT. This gives the protein CASSLGGGGAVGTEAFF. The chain links TRBV11-2 to TRBJ1-1, with a possible D match to TRBD1 (6 bases). CDR1 SGHAT and CDR2 FQNNGV come from the germline V gene. Trimming took 1 base from V and 4 from J, leaving 19 bases between them. This CDR3 is built from 17 residues. The full variable domain, its missing parts supplied by reference TRBV11-2 and TRBJ1-1, is EAGVAQSPRYKIIEKRQSVAFWCNPISGHATLYWYQQILGQGPKLLIQFQNNGVVDDSQLPKDRFSAERLKGVDSTLKIQPAKLEDSAVYLCASSLGGGGAVGTEAFFGQGTRLTVV.